The entry that follows covers one TCR beta chain sequence. The antigen is unknown. This sample is part of a study of cytomegalovirus exposure and HLA in healthy donors. V was shortened by 3 bases and J by 8 bases, with 20 bases between the two germline ends. The CDR3 runs to 16 residues. Germline V gene sequence: CDR1 MDHEN, CDR2 SYDVKM. Amplification used 60 Vbeta primers and 13 Jbeta primers. Libraries were prepared by immunoSEQ multiplex PCR; TCRdb keeps only in-frame clonotypes and omits some of them. The sample includes roughly 100,000 clones, 65% to 85% of them seen just once. Study-level findings and limits: Over 15,000 TCR beta sequences were associated with HLA alleles at 0.05 false discovery rate in a later analysis. By a later analysis, the bulk of CMV-associated TCR beta chains appeared HLA-restricted.

The sequencing input was PBMCs. The rearrangement uses TRBV28 and TRBJ2-1; tentative D call: TRBD2 (6 bases). This TCR was recovered from a middle-aged man in good health and CMV-seropositive. CDR3 in DNA: TGTGCCAGCAGTTTTTTAGGGGCCGGGACTCCCGATGAGCAGTTCTTC. This translates into CASSFLGAGTPDEQFF.